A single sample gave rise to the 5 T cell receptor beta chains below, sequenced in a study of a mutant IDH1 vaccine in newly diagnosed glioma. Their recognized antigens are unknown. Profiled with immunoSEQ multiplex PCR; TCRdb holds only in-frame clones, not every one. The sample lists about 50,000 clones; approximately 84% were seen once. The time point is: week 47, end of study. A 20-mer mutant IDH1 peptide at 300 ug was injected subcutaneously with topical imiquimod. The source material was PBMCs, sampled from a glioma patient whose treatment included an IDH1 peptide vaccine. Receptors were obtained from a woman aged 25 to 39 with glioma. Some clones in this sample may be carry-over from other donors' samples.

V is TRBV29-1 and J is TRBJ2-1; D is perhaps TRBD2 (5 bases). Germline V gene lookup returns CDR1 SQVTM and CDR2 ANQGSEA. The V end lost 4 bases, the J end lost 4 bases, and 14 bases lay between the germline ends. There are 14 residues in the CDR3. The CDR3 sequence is CSVASPEEYNEQFF. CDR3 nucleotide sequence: TGCAGCGTTGCTAGCCCGGAGGAGTACAATGAGCAGTTCTTC.

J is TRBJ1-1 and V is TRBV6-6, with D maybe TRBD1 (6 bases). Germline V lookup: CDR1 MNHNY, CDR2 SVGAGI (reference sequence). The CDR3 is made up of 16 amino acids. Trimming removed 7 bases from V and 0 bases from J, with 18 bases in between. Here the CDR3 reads CASKPPLEGVNTEAFF. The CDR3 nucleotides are TGTGCCAGCAAACCGCCCCTGGAGGGGGTGAACACTGAAGCTTTCTTT.

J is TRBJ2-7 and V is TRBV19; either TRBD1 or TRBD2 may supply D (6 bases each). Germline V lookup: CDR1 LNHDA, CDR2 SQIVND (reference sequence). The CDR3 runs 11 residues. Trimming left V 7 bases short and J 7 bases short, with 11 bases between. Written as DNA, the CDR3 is TGTGCCAGTATGGGGGGCCCGGAGCAGTACTTC. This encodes CASMGGPEQYF.

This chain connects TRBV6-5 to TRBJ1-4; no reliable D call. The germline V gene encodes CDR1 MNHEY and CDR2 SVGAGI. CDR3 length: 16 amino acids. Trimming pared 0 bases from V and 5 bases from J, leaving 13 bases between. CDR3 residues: CASSYSKGRRNEKLFF. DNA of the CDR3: TGTGCCAGCAGTTACTCGAAAGGACGACGGAATGAAAAACTGTTTTTT.

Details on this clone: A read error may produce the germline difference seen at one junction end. The CDR3 DNA is TGTGCTAGCAGCTCCCACTCGGGCGCGCAGACCCAGTACTTC. This gives the protein CASSSHSGAQTQYF. The V and J genes are TRBV7-7 and TRBJ2-5; no reliable D call. The CDR3 runs to 14 residues. CDR1 and CDR2 from the germline V gene are SSHAT and FNYEAQ (reference sequence).